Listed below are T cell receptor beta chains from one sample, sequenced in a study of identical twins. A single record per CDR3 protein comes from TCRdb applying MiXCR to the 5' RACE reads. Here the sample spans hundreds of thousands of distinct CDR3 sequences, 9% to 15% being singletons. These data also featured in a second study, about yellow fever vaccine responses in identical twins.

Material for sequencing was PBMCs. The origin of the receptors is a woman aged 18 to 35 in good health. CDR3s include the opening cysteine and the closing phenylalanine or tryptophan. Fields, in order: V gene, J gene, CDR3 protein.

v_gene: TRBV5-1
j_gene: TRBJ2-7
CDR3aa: CASSYDTNYEQYF

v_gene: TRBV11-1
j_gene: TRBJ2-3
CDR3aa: CAGGIFLGSDRARTDTQYF

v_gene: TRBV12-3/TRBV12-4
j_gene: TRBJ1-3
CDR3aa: CASSLARSGNTIYF

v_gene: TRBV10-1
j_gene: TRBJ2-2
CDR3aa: CASSEPGLARELFF

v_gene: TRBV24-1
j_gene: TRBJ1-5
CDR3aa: CATSDRTGVDQPQHF

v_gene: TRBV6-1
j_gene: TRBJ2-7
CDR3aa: CASQKTRTGTYEQYF

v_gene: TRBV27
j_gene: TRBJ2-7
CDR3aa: CASKDSSLHEQYF

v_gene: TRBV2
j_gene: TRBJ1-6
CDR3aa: CASEDRAGDSPLHF

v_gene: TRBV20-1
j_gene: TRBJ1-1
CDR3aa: CCAREVGTRMNTEAFF

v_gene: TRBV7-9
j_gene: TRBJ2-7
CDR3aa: CASSSHITNSYEQYF

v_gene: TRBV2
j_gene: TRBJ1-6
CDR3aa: CASRYTTAPLHF

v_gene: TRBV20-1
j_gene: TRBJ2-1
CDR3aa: CSACRSSYNEQFF

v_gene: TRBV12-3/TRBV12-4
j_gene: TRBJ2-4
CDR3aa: CASTSPALGKNIQYF

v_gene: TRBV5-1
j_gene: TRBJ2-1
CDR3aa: CASSLASVPSDEQFF

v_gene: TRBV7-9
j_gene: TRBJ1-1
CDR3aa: CASSPLDRGLDAEAFF

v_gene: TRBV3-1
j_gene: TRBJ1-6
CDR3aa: CASSPTSSNSPLHF

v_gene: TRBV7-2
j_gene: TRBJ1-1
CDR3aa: CASSLQMAPAGAFF

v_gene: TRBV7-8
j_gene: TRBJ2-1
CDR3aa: CASSSGGWDTDF

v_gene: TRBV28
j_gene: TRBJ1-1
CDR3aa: CASNSLPGQKAFF

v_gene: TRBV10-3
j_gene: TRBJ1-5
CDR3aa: CAISESLDQPQHF

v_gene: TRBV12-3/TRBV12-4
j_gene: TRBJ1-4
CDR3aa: CASSPVGVGKKLFF

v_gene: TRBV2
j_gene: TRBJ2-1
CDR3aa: CASSERLAGKDEQFF

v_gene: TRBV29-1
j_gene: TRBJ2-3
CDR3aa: CSVEDLSRLAFDTDTQYF

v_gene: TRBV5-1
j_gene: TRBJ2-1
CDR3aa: CASSLVLAGAQRMANNEQFF

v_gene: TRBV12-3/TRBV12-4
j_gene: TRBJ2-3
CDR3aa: CASNLGGSTDTQYF

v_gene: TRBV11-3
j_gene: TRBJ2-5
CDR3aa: CASSGRQGKETQYF

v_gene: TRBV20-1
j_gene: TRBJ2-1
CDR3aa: CSAPGLASQVQFF

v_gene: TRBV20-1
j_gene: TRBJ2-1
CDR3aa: CSAPGGFYNEQFF

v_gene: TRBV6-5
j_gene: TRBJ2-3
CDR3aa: CASSYSTLAGTDTQYF

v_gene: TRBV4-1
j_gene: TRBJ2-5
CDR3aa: CASSQDRRSQETQYF

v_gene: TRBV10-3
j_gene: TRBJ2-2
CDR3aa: CAISEAGANTGELFF

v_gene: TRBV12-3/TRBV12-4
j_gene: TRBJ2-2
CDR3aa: CTLCLLGRDRGRTGELFF

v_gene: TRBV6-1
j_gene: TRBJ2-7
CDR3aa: CASNTRTRLYEQYF

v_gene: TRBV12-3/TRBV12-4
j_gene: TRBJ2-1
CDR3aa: CASRIGLTSYNEQFF

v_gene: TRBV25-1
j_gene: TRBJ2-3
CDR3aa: CASSESGTSGPPTDTQYF

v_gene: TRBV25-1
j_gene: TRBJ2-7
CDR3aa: CASSDGDFHEQYF

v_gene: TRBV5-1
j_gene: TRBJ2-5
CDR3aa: CASRQPGQGSSETQYF

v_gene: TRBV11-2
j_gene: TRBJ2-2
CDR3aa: CASSSPPDRVSEANTGELFF

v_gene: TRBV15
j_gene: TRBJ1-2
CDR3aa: CATSPGGLRGYTF

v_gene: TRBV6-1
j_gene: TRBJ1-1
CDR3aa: CASSVSTGQPTEAFF